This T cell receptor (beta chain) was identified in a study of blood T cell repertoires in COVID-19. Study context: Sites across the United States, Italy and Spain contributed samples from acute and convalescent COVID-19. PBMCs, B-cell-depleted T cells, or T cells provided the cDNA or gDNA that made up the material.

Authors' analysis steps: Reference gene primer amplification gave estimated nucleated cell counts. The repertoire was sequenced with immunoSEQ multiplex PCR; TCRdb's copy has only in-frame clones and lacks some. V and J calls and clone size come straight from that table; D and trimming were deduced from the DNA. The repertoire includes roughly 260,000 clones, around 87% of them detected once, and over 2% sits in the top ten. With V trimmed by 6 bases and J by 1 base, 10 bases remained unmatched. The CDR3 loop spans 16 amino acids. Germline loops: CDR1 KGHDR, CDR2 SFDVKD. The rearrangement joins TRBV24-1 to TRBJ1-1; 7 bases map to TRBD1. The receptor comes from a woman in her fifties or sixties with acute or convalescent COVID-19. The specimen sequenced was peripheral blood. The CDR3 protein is CATSPTPGQTNTEAFF. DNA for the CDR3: TGTGCCACCAGTCCAACCCCGGGACAGACGAACACTGAAGCTTTCTTT.